The 30 T cell receptor beta chains given below trace back to one sample, sequenced in a study of blood T cell repertoires in COVID-19. TCRdb's table, derived via immunoSEQ multiplex PCR, lists solely in-frame clones and lacks some. The sample lists about 190,000 clones; more than 85% were seen once. Sequencing used peripheral blood. These receptors all stem from a man aged 25 to 40 with acute or convalescent COVID-19.

The chain joins TRBV29-1 to TRBJ1-1, with D unclear. The CDR3 is 14 amino acids. Germline loops: CDR1 SQVTM, CDR2 ANQGSEA. Trimming removed 6 bases from V and 0 bases from J, with 14 bases in between. The CDR3 loop reads CSVRERHLNTEAFF. DNA for the CDR3: TGCAGCGTAAGAGAGAGACACTTGAACACTGAAGCTTTCTTT.

The V gene is TRBV14, the J gene TRBJ1-1; D unresolved. The CDR3 covers 15 residues. Germline V lookup: CDR1 SGHDN, CDR2 FVKESK. Trimming shortened V by 5 bases and J by 0 bases, and 13 bases separated the two germline ends. The CDR3: CASSTQSEVNTEAFF. Here the CDR3 DNA reads TGTGCCAGCAGCACCCAGTCGGAGGTGAACACTGAAGCTTTCTTT. Full variable domain (outside the CDR3, taken from reference TRBV14 and TRBJ1-1): EAGVTQFPSHSVIEKGQTVTLRCDPISGHDNLYWYRRVMGKEIKFLLHFVKESKQDESGMPNNRFLAERTGGTYSTLKVQPAELEDSGVYFCASSTQSEVNTEAFFGQGTRLTVV.

J is TRBJ2-5 and V is TRBV3-1 (or the pseudogene TRBV3-2); the match to TRBD2 covers 10 bases. The junction had 8 bases not matched to a gene; V was cut back by 4 bases and J by 3 bases. This CDR3 is 16 amino acids long. Germline V gives CDR1 LGHDT, CDR2 YNNKEL (reference sequence). The CDR3 DNA is TGTGCCAGCAGCCTCTGGTTAGCGGGAGGAGAAGAGACCCAGTACTTC. Translation: CASSLWLAGGEETQYF.

This chain joins TRBV2 and TRBJ2-7, with D possibly being TRBD1 (7 bases). The CDR3 totals 15 residues. Germline-derived CDR1 and CDR2 are SNHLY and FYNNEI. V was cut by 7 bases and J by 4 bases, with 20 bases left in between. The CDR3 coding sequence is TGTGCCAGCACGAATGGAGGGGGCTCAGGATACGAGCAGTACTTC. This codes for CASTNGGGSGYEQYF.

The chain recombines TRBV5-1 with TRBJ2-1, with D possibly TRBD1 on 6 matching bases. The CDR3 runs 13 residues. CDR1 SGHRS and CDR2 YFSETQ come from the germline V gene. V was cut by 5 bases and J by 6 bases, with 12 bases left in between. CDR3 in DNA: TGCGCCAGCAGAGAACAGGGTCGCAATGAGCAGTTCTTC. As protein: CASREQGRNEQFF.

This clone was recorded a few times. The CDR3 DNA follows: TGTGCCACCGCACAGGGCCCGAACACTGAAGCTTTCTTT. Residues: CATAQGPNTEAFF. The rearrangement links TRBV7-3 to TRBJ1-1, with D perhaps TRBD1 (6 bases). The CDR3 contains 13 residues. Looked up from germline, CDR1 is SGHTA and CDR2 is FQGTGA. Trimming removed 10 bases from V and 1 base from J, with 13 bases in between.

The chain recombines TRBV19 with TRBJ2-7; TRBD2 agrees at 14 bases. Per the germline V gene, CDR1 is LNHDA and CDR2 is SQIVND (reference sequence). This CDR3 has 17 amino acids. After removal of 2 bases from V and 5 bases from J, the junction contained 8 bases not matched to a gene. The chain's CDR3 is CASSIRLGTSGSHEQYF. The CDR3 bases are TGTGCCAGTAGTATACGGCTCGGGACTAGCGGGAGCCACGAGCAGTACTTC. Complete variable domain (other parts from reference TRBV19 and TRBJ2-7): DGGITQSPKYLFRKEGQNVTLSCEQNLNHDAMYWYRQDPGQGLRLIYYSQIVNDFQKGDIAEGYSVSREKKESFPLTVTSAQKNPTAFYLCASSIRLGTSGSHEQYFGPGTRLTVT.

This clone has only one observation. This rearrangement joins TRBV20-1 to TRBJ2-7, with TRBD1 matching over 8 bases. This CDR3 is 12 amino acids long. From germline, CDR1 is DFQATT and CDR2 SNEGSKA (reference sequence). J gave up 3 bases and V 4 bases, and 2 bases lay outside the gene matches. The CDR3 loop reads CSATDRGYEQYF. Here the CDR3 DNA reads TGCAGTGCTACTGACAGGGGCTACGAGCAGTACTTC.

The rearrangement links TRBV5-1 to TRBJ2-5; no clear D. Trimming took off 0 bases at V and 7 bases at J, with 16 bases between the two ends. The CDR3 contains 15 residues. Per germline, CDR1 SGHRS and CDR2 YFSETQ. The DNA of the CDR3 is TGCGCCAGCAGCTTGGAACCTAAACCCGAAAGGACCCAGTACTTC. Translation gives CASSLEPKPERTQYF.

The gene calls are TRBV28 and TRBJ1-1; a possible D gene is TRBD1 (6 bases). Germline CDR1 and CDR2: MDHEN and SYDVKM. Trimming shortened V by 6 bases and J by 7 bases, and 24 bases separated the two germline ends. The CDR3 has 16 residues. The CDR3 sequence is CASSSAASGDSGEAFF. CDR3 in DNA: TGTGCCAGCAGCTCCGCCGCATCAGGGGATTCGGGTGAAGCTTTCTTT.

The chain joins TRBV27 to TRBJ2-2; no clear D gene. V was pared by 5 bases and J by 6 bases, with 13 bases between. This CDR3 is 14 amino acids long. Germline loops: CDR1 MNHEY, CDR2 SMNVEV (reference sequence). The CDR3 region is CASSILGEAGELFF. The CDR3 nucleotides read TGTGCCAGCAGTATCCTCGGCGAGGCCGGGGAGCTGTTTTTT.

The chain uses TRBV19 and TRBJ2-2, with 9 bases aligning to TRBD2. Per the germline V gene, CDR1 is LNHDA and CDR2 is SQIVND (reference sequence). The CDR3 is made up of 15 amino acids. Germline trimming cut 6 bases from V and 3 bases from J; bases unmatched to any gene: 5. The CDR3 DNA reads TGTGCCAGTAGCCAAATAGCGGGGGACACCGGGGAGCTGTTTTTT. Translation gives CASSQIAGDTGELFF.

The chain has TRBV19 and TRBJ1-2, with no clear D. Deletions cut 7 bases from V and 5 bases from J, with 8 bases between. The CDR3 runs to 11 residues. The germline V gene encodes CDR1 LNHDA and CDR2 SQIVND (reference sequence). CDR3 region: CASTGIYGYTF. CDR3 coding DNA: TGTGCCAGTACGGGGATTTATGGCTACACCTTC.

This sequence joins TRBV27 and TRBJ2-2, with 10 bases fitting TRBD2. This CDR3 comprises 17 residues. Looked up from germline, CDR1 is MNHEY and CDR2 is SMNVEV (reference sequence). Trimming at V came to 5 bases and at J to 9 bases, leaving 15 bases not matched to a gene. The DNA of the CDR3 is TGTGCCAGCAGTCTCTTACCGGGACTAGCGCGTCCCCGGGAGCTGTTTTTT. Translated, it gives CASSLLPGLARPRELFF.

This chain connects TRBV2 to TRBJ1-1; D gene uncertain. The CDR3 length is 14 residues. CDR1 and CDR2 (germline): SNHLY, FYNNEI. The germline V and J ends were trimmed by 0 bases and 3 bases, with 8 bases remaining between them. CDR3 amino acids: CASSEAWADTEAFF. The CDR3 bases are TGTGCCAGCAGTGAAGCGTGGGCTGACACTGAAGCTTTCTTT.

The chain couples TRBV9 to TRBJ2-5; 7 positions agree with TRBD2. From germline, CDR1 is SGDLS and CDR2 YYNGEE. V lost 4 bases and J lost 2; bases outside the gene matches: 11. The CDR3 spans 16 residues. In DNA, the CDR3 is TGTGCCAGCAGCCATAATGGGAGGGGAGGACAAGAGACCCAGTACTTC. The encoded protein is CASSHNGRGGQETQYF.

V and J are TRBV18 and TRBJ1-5, with 9 bases identical to TRBD1. This CDR3 has 15 residues. Germline V gene sequence: CDR1 KGHSH, CDR2 LQKENI. The V gene end was trimmed by 2 bases and the J gene end by 2 bases; junction bases not matched to a gene: 1. The CDR3 DNA is TGTGCCAGCTCACCATGGACAGGGGGCAATCAGCCCCAGCATTTT. Protein sequence: CASSPWTGGNQPQHF.

J is TRBJ2-5 and V is TRBV28, with D perhaps matching TRBD2 (7 bases). V was trimmed by 5 bases and J by 5 bases, leaving 18 bases between them. The CDR3 has 15 amino acids. CDR1 and CDR2 (germline): MDHEN, SYDVKM. Here the CDR3 reads CASSGGGPGVETQYF. Written as DNA, the CDR3 is TGTGCCAGCAGTGGCGGGGGCCCTGGCGTTGAGACCCAGTACTTC.

The chain is built from TRBV5-1 and TRBJ1-4, with D perhaps TRBD1 (6 bases). CDR1 and CDR2 (germline): SGHRS, YFSETQ. Trimming stripped 7 bases from V and 8 bases from J, with 15 bases between. The CDR3 runs to 13 residues. This CDR3 reads CASGNREGEKLFF. The CDR3 DNA reads TGCGCCAGCGGTAACAGGGAGGGGGAAAAACTGTTTTTT.

This clone was detected once. The chain links TRBV6-1 to TRBJ1-2; D is possibly TRBD1 (6 bases). The CDR3 totals 13 residues. Between the trimmed V and J ends, which lost 0 bases and 6 bases, there was a span of 8 bases. The germline V gene has CDR1 MNHNS and CDR2 SASEGT. This chain's CDR3 is CASSEAPGDGYTF. CDR3 bases: TGTGCCAGCAGTGAAGCGCCAGGGGATGGCTACACCTTC.

The sample holds a few counts of this clone. The chain employs TRBV6-5 and TRBJ1-5; maybe TRBD1 (5 bases). Germline CDR1 is MNHEY and CDR2 is SVGAGI. The CDR3 loop spans 14 amino acids. Between the trimmed V and J ends, which lost 6 bases and 6 bases, there was a span of 15 bases. CDR3: CASSRQGFSQPQHF. The CDR3 bases are TGTGCCAGCAGCCGCCAGGGATTTAGTCAGCCCCAGCATTTT.

The chain employs TRBV2 and TRBJ1-2; D unclear. The CDR3 is 11 amino acids. CDR1 is SNHLY and CDR2 is FYNNEI in the germline V gene. Trimming took off 6 bases at V and 9 bases at J, with 11 bases between the two ends. CDR3 region: CASRALPSYTF. CDR3 nucleotides: TGTGCCAGCAGAGCACTCCCCAGCTACACCTTC. The variable domain in full, completed from reference TRBV2 and TRBJ1-2, reads EPEVTQTPSHQVTQMGQEVILRCVPISNHLYFYWYRQILGQKVEFLVSFYNNEISEKSEIFDDQFSVERPDGSNFTLKIRSTKLEDSAMYFCASRALPSYTFGSGTRLTVV.

The CDR3 sequence: CASRGGGIQETQYF. The CDR3 DNA reads as TGTGCCAGCAGGGGCGGGGGGATCCAAGAGACCCAGTACTTC. The chain couples TRBV6-5 to TRBJ2-5, with 8 bases identical to TRBD2. The CDR3 is 14 amino acids. Germline CDR1 MNHEY, CDR2 SVGAGI. V lost 6 bases, J lost 1 base, and 4 bases stayed unmatched.

J is TRBJ2-2 and V is TRBV29-1; the match to TRBD2 covers 10 bases. Per the germline V gene, CDR1 is SQVTM and CDR2 is ANQGSEA. Trimming cost V 4 bases and J 0 bases; bases outside gene matches: 8. The CDR3 is 17 amino acids. The CDR3 spells CSVAQRGGIANTGELFF. The CDR3, as DNA: TGCAGCGTTGCCCAGCGGGGGGGCATTGCGAACACCGGGGAGCTGTTTTTT.

The V call is TRBV18, the J call TRBJ1-5, with 7 bases fitting TRBD1. The V and J ends lost 1 base and 0 bases, in that order; junction bases with no gene match: 3. The germline V gene encodes CDR1 KGHSH and CDR2 LQKENI. CDR3 length: 16 amino acids. CDR3 sequence reads: CASSPLGTDSNQPQHF. The CDR3 nucleotides are TGTGCCAGCTCACCACTGGGGACAGATAGCAATCAGCCCCAGCATTTT.

This clone was counted only a few times. This rearrangement joins TRBV27 to TRBJ1-6; D not resolved. The V end lost 6 bases, the J end lost 10 bases, and 19 bases lay between the germline ends. Germline V lookup: CDR1 MNHEY, CDR2 SMNVEV (reference sequence). The CDR3 is 15 amino acids. This CDR3 reads CASRASGDPDSPLHF. Written as DNA, the CDR3 is TGTGCCAGCAGGGCCTCAGGCGATCCAGACTCACCCCTCCACTTT.

J is TRBJ1-6 and V is TRBV5-4; 7 nucleotides line up with TRBD1. The germline V gene has CDR1 SGHNT and CDR2 YYREEE (reference sequence). This CDR3 contains 14 residues. Trimming took 2 bases from V and 5 from J; bases not matched to a gene: 1. CDR3 bases: TGTGCCAGCAGCTTCCAGGGGGATAATTCACCCCTCCACTTT. Its protein is CASSFQGDNSPLHF.

In DNA, the CDR3 is TGCGCCAGCAGCTTGGACGGGGAGAGGCATGAAAAACTGTTTTTT. It translates to CASSLDGERHEKLFF. The chain joins TRBV5-1 to TRBJ1-4; D is uncertain. This CDR3 is 15 amino acids long. V lost 0 bases, J lost 6 bases, and 12 bases lay in between. Germline CDR1 reads SGHRS; CDR2 reads YFSETQ.

The chain combines TRBV6-5 with TRBJ1-5; D call uncertain. With 6 bases removed from V and 0 bases from J, the gap between germline ends came to 9 bases. CDR3 length: 14 residues. Germline V gives CDR1 MNHEY, CDR2 SVGAGI. The CDR3 loop reads CASRLSGSNQPQHF. CDR3 bases: TGTGCCAGCAGATTATCGGGTAGCAATCAGCCCCAGCATTTT.

The chain employs TRBV5-1 and TRBJ2-1; 8 nucleotides align to TRBD1. This CDR3 has 15 residues. From germline, CDR1 is SGHRS and CDR2 YFSETQ. The junction had 11 bases not matched to a gene; V was cut back by 4 bases and J by 8 bases. CDR3 region: CASSPAGSGGDEQFF. CDR3 sequence (DNA): TGCGCCAGCAGCCCGGCGGGTTCAGGGGGCGATGAGCAGTTCTTC. Together with reference TRBV5-1 and TRBJ2-1, the CDR3 gives the full variable domain: KAGVTQTPRYLIKTRGQQVTLSCSPISGHRSVSWYQQTPGQGLQFLFEYFSETQRNKGNFPGRFSGRQFSNSRSEMNVSTLELGDSALYLCASSPAGSGGDEQFFGPGTRLTVL.